These 26 T cell receptor beta chains were sequenced from one sample in a study of a mutant IDH1 vaccine in newly diagnosed glioma (TCRdb year 2021). Antigens for these TCRs are unknown. Libraries were prepared through the immunoSEQ multiplex PCR assay. The clones in this table, taken by TCRdb from immuneACCESS, are in-frame only. Not every clone is retained; where verified, under half of the shortfall comes from an unresolved V gene, and the cause of the rest is unknown. The sample contains around 36,000 clones, 80% to 95% of them found a single time. The ten largest clonotypes hold about 2.6% of the sample. The sample's time point label, in plain terms: week 5, during vaccination. Each vaccine dose, consisting of 300 ug of a 20-mer mutant IDH1 peptide in Montanide, was administered subcutaneously with topical imiquimod. Sequenced material: PBMCs, taken from a glioma patient whose treatment included an IDH1 peptide vaccine. These receptors were collected from a man in his forties or fifties with glioma.

This chain connects TRBV30 to TRBJ1-5; no reliable D call. The CDR3 runs to 15 residues. Trimming took off 2 bases at V and 0 bases at J, with 11 bases between the two ends. Germline V lookup: CDR1 GTSNPN, CDR2 SVGIG (reference sequence). The CDR3 here is CAWSIGSYSNQPQHF. CDR3 DNA sequence: TGTGCCTGGAGTATCGGTTCCTATAGCAATCAGCCCCAGCATTTT.

The chain links TRBV4-2 to TRBJ2-1, with 7 bases aligning to TRBD2. The V and J ends lost 0 bases and 3 bases, in that order; junction bases with no gene match: 8. Germline V lookup: CDR1 LGHNA, CDR2 YNFKEQ. The CDR3 totals 17 residues. The CDR3 sequence: CASSQDGREGYYNEQFF. In DNA form, the CDR3 reads TGTGCCAGCAGCCAAGATGGGAGGGAGGGCTACTACAATGAGCAGTTCTTC.

This chain uses TRBV29-1 with TRBJ1-4; the D is unclear. This CDR3 comprises 13 residues. Germline values: CDR1 SQVTM, CDR2 ANQGSEA. Trimming removed 5 bases at V and 3 bases at J, with 10 bases between. CDR3 nucleotide sequence: TGCAGCGTTAAAGGACTCCCTAATGAAAAACTGTTTTTT. Its translation is CSVKGLPNEKLFF. Variable domain in full (rest from reference TRBV29-1 and TRBJ1-4): SAVISQKPSRDICQRGTSLTIQCQVDSQVTMMFWYRQQPGQSLTLIATANQGSEATYESGFVIDKFPISRPNLTFSTLTVSNMSPEDSSIYLCSVKGLPNEKLFFGSGTQLSVL.

The chain is built from TRBV5-1 and TRBJ2-2, with D possibly TRBD1 on 5 matching bases. CDR1 SGHRS and CDR2 YFSETQ come from the germline V gene. Trimming shortened V by 3 bases and J by 5 bases, and 11 bases separated the two germline ends. The CDR3 extends over 14 amino acids. CDR3 in amino acids: CASSYLQDTGELFF. CDR3 in DNA: TGCGCCAGCAGCTATTTACAGGATACCGGGGAGCTGTTTTTT.

The CDR3 spells CASSEDRGHTGELFF. CDR3 nucleotide sequence: TGTGCCAGTAGCGAGGACAGGGGACACACCGGGGAGCTGTTTTTT. This chain uses TRBV19 with TRBJ2-2; TRBD1 matches 9 bases. The junction had 5 bases not matched to a gene; V was cut back by 6 bases and J by 3 bases. The CDR3 extends over 15 amino acids. Germline V gene data show CDR1 as LNHDA and CDR2 as SQIVND (reference sequence). The variable domain in full, completed from reference TRBV19 and TRBJ2-2, reads DGGITQSPKYLFRKEGQNVTLSCEQNLNHDAMYWYRQDPGQGLRLIYYSQIVNDFQKGDIAEGYSVSREKKESFPLTVTSAQKNPTAFYLCASSEDRGHTGELFFGEGSRLTVL.

The CDR3 is CAIREKGQGSEAFF. The CDR3 DNA reads TGTGCCATCAGGGAGAAGGGCCAGGGGTCTGAAGCTTTCTTT. The rearrangement uses TRBV10-3 and TRBJ1-1, with D tentatively TRBD1 (6 bases). The CDR3 length is 14 residues. Trimming removed 6 bases at V and 6 bases at J, with 17 bases between. CDR1 and CDR2 from the germline V gene are ENHRY and SYGVKD.

The count of this clone is one. The CDR3 DNA is TGTGCCAGCAGAAAACTAGGGAAAGAGACCCAGTACTTC. Its protein is CASRKLGKETQYF. The gene calls are TRBV6-5 and TRBJ2-5; perhaps TRBD2 as D (5 bases). Trimming left V 6 bases short and J 3 bases short, with 11 bases between. The CDR3 sequence is 13 residues long. The germline V gene has CDR1 MNHEY and CDR2 SVGAGI.

The V gene is TRBV19, the J gene TRBJ1-5; no firm D call. Germline lookup yields CDR1 LNHDA and CDR2 SQIVND (reference sequence). Trimming shortened V by 7 bases and J by 0 bases, and 7 bases separated the two germline ends. This CDR3 contains 13 residues. The CDR3: CASTKHSNQPQHF. The DNA for the CDR3 is TGTGCCAGTACCAAACATAGCAATCAGCCCCAGCATTTT.

The chain recombines TRBV15 with TRBJ2-7; possible D gene TRBD1, 6 bases. V was trimmed by 8 bases and J by 3 bases, leaving 17 bases between them. Germline V CDR1 and CDR2: LNHNV, YYDKDF (reference sequence). This CDR3 contains 14 residues. CDR3 residues: CATAGKDRGYEQYF. The CDR3 DNA sequence: TGTGCCACCGCCGGGAAGGACAGAGGCTACGAGCAGTACTTC.

This chain links TRBV10-1 with TRBJ2-2; D might be TRBD2 (6 bases). Germline loops: CDR1 WNHNN, CDR2 SYGVQD (reference sequence). This CDR3 is 14 amino acids long. Trimming took 3 bases from V and 6 from J, leaving 11 bases between them. The DNA of the CDR3 is TGCGCCAGCAGTGAAGGTAGCGGCGCCGGGGAGCTGTTTTTT. Translating gives CASSEGSGAGELFF.

J is TRBJ1-1 and V is TRBV29-1; no clear D. Trimming cost V 8 bases and J 5 bases, with 12 bases left between them. Germline V gives CDR1 SQVTM, CDR2 ANQGSEA. The CDR3 contains 11 residues. Here the CDR3 reads CSFTWQTEAFF. The CDR3 bases are TGCAGCTTCACGTGGCAGACTGAAGCTTTCTTT.

The V gene is TRBV7-9, the J gene TRBJ2-5, with TRBD2 identical over 15 bases. V was pared by 4 bases and J by 4 bases, with 4 bases of the junction left unmatched. CDR3 length equals 16 residues. Germline CDR1 SEHNR, CDR2 FQNEAQ (reference sequence). The CDR3 DNA is TGTGCCAGCAGCTCGGGGACTAGCGGGGGGCGAGAGACCCAGTACTTC. It specifies CASSSGTSGGRETQYF.

V is TRBV6-6 and J is TRBJ2-1; tentative D call: TRBD1 (6 bases). CDR1 and CDR2 (germline): MNHNY, SVGAGI (reference sequence). This CDR3 spans 15 amino acids. Trimming took 9 bases from V and 2 from J, leaving 17 bases between them. CDR3 residues: CASLGEGGAYNEQFF. The CDR3 DNA follows: TGTGCCAGTCTCGGGGAAGGGGGAGCCTACAATGAGCAGTTCTTC.

This chain connects TRBV25-1 to TRBJ2-2; 10 nucleotides agree with TRBD1. In germline, CDR1 is MGHDK, CDR2 SYGVNS. Losses at the gene ends were 7 bases for V and 2 bases for J; bases not matched to a gene: 4. The CDR3 consists of 15 residues. The CDR3 DNA is TGTGCCAGCAAGACAGGGGGCCTTAACACCGGGGAGCTGTTTTTT. This sequence encodes CASKTGGLNTGELFF.

The genes are TRBV19 and TRBJ1-5; 8 bases are a match to TRBD1. The germline V gene has CDR1 LNHDA and CDR2 SQIVND (reference sequence). V shed 5 bases, J shed 5 bases, and the junction held 5 bases outside the gene matches. This CDR3 region has 14 residues. The CDR3 nucleotides read TGTGCCAGTAGTCTAGGACAGGGACATCAGCCCCAGCATTTT. Translated, it gives CASSLGQGHQPQHF.

This rearrangement joins TRBV7-2 to TRBJ1-5; 7 nucleotides line up with TRBD1. CDR3 length: 15 residues. Germline V gene data show CDR1 as SGHTA and CDR2 as FQGNSA. Trimming removed 3 bases from V and 7 bases from J; junction bases left unmatched: 9. CDR3 in amino acids: CASSLTGSNRQPQHF. The CDR3 DNA follows: TGTGCCAGCAGCTTGACAGGGTCGAATCGGCAGCCCCAGCATTTT.

V usage is TRBV28 and J usage is TRBJ1-5, with unresolved D. Germline loops: CDR1 MDHEN, CDR2 SYDVKM. The V end lost 2 bases, the J end lost 0 bases, and 8 bases lay between the germline ends. The CDR3 covers 15 residues. The CDR3 coding sequence is TGTGCCAGCAGTTTAGACCGGTATAGCAATCAGCCCCAGCATTTT. Translated: CASSLDRYSNQPQHF.

The chain has TRBV29-1 and TRBJ2-7; 9 bases line up with TRBD1. The CDR3 has 15 amino acids. Germline V lookup: CDR1 SQVTM, CDR2 ANQGSEA. V dropped 0 bases and J dropped 4; count of bases not matched to a gene: 7. The CDR3, as DNA: TGCAGCGTTGAAGAAACGGGACAGGGACTGTACGAGCAGTACTTC. This translates into CSVEETGQGLYEQYF.

The chain is built from TRBV19 and TRBJ2-3, with D possibly being TRBD1 or TRBD2 (6 bases each). Germline lookup yields CDR1 LNHDA and CDR2 SQIVND (reference sequence). The CDR3 spans 14 residues. The germline V and J ends were trimmed by 4 bases and 5 bases, with 13 bases remaining between them. Here the CDR3 DNA reads TGTGCCAGTAGTAGGGGACGGGGGCGAGATACGCAGTATTTT. This sequence encodes CASSRGRGRDTQYF.

The chain is built from TRBV7-9 and TRBJ1-2, with D possibly matching TRBD1 (6 bases). Deletions cut 5 bases from V and 6 bases from J, with 13 bases between. The CDR3 spans 13 residues. Germline CDR1 and CDR2: SEHNR and FQNEAQ (reference sequence). The CDR3 DNA reads as TGTGCCAGCAGCCCCGGGACACCGGATGGCTACACCTTC. The encoded protein is CASSPGTPDGYTF.

J is TRBJ1-6 and V is TRBV6-6, with 7 bases matching TRBD1. CDR1 is MNHNY, CDR2 SVGAGI, per germline (reference sequence). This CDR3 is built from 15 residues. Trimming took 6 bases from V and 0 from J; bases not matched to a gene: 2. The CDR3 coding sequence is TGTGCCAGCAGGACAGGGAGCTCCTATAATTCACCCCTCCACTTT. This codes for CASRTGSSYNSPLHF.

The CDR3, as DNA: TGTGCCAGCAGCCAAGGGATCACCGGGGAGCTGTTTTTT. Its protein is CASSQGITGELFF. The chain employs TRBV11-3 and TRBJ2-2; D is ambiguous. The CDR3 has 13 amino acids. Germline-derived CDR1 and CDR2 are SGHNT and YENEEA. V was trimmed by 5 bases and J by 4 bases, leaving 8 bases between them.

The chain joins TRBV5-1 to TRBJ1-5; no firm D call. V lost 4 bases and J lost 0, with 5 bases in between. CDR3 length: 13 residues. The germline V gene encodes CDR1 SGHRS and CDR2 YFSETQ. The CDR3 loop is CASSLYSNQPQHF. The CDR3 DNA reads as TGCGCCAGCAGCCTGTATAGCAATCAGCCCCAGCATTTT.

The chain couples TRBV27 to TRBJ2-1; 7 bases align to TRBD1. Germline V gives CDR1 MNHEY, CDR2 SMNVEV (reference sequence). The CDR3 has 15 residues. Trimming at V came to 6 bases and at J to 2 bases, leaving 7 bases not matched to a gene. The CDR3 region has the DNA TGTGCCAGCAGCCCCGGACAGGTACCCTACAATGAGCAGTTCTTC. The encoded protein is CASSPGQVPYNEQFF.

V and J are TRBV19 and TRBJ2-7, with D perhaps TRBD2 (6 bases). This CDR3 has 13 residues. V was cut by 0 bases and J by 6 bases, with 9 bases left in between. Germline values: CDR1 LNHDA, CDR2 SQIVND (reference sequence). The CDR3 DNA reads TGTGCCAGTAGTATAGACGGGGGTCGCGAGCAGTACTTC. Translating it yields CASSIDGGREQYF.

This chain links TRBV29-1 with TRBJ2-1; TRBD1 might be the D (5 bases). This CDR3 contains 12 residues. The germline CDR1 and CDR2 sequences are SQVTM and ANQGSEA. The ends were cut back, 6 bases at V and 6 bases at J, with 12 bases in the middle. CDR3 sequence: CSVTTVSNEQFF. The DNA of the CDR3 is TGCAGCGTGACGACAGTTTCCAATGAGCAGTTCTTC.